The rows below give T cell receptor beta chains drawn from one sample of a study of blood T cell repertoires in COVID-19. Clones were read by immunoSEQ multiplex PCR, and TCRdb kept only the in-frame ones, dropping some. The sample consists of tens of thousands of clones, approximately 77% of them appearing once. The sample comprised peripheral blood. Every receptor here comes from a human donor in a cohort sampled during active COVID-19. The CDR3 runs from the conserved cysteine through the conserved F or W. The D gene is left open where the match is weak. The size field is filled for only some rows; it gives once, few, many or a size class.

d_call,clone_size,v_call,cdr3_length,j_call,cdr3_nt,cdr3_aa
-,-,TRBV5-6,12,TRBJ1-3,TGTGCCAGCAGCTTGGTAGGAAACACCATATATTTT,CASSLVGNTIYF
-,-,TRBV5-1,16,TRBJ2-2,TGCGCCAGCAGCCCACAGGTCCACGCGAACACCGGGGAGCTGTTTTTT,CASSPQVHANTGELFF
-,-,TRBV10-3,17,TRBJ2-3,TGTGCCATCAGTGAGGACAGGCGATCTAGCTTCCCAGATACGCAGTATTTT,CAISEDRRSSFPDTQYF
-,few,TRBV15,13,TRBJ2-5,TGTGCCACCAGCAGCAGGTACCAAGAGACCCAGTACTTC,CATSSRYQETQYF
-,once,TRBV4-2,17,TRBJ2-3,TGTGCCAGCAGCCAGACGACCGGGTTTTCTAGCACAGATACGCAGTATTTT,CASSQTTGFSSTDTQYF
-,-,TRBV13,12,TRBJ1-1,TGTGCCAGCAGCTTAAGGTTATTGGGGACATACTTT,CASSLRLLGTYF
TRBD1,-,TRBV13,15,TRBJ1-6,TGTGCCAGCAGCGCCGGGACAGAGTATAATTCACCCCTCCACTTT,CASSAGTEYNSPLHF
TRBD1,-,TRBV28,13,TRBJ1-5,TGTGCCAGCAGAGACAGGGAAAATCAGCCCCAGCATTTT,CASRDRENQPQHF
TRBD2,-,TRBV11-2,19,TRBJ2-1,TGTGCCAGCAGCTTAATAGGGACTAGCGGGCCCGGTGGTTACAATGAGCAGTTCTTC,CASSLIGTSGPGGYNEQFF
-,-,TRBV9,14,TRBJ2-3,TGTGCCAGCAGCGCGGACTGGGTTACAGATACGCAGTATTTT,CASSADWVTDTQYF
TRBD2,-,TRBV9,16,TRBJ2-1,TGTGCCAGCAGCCCCCGGGGCGGGGGGGCCTACAATGAGCAGTTCTTC,CASSPRGGGAYNEQFF
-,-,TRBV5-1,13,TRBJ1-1,TGCGCCAGCAGCTTGGAAACAGGTGCTGAAGCTTTCTTT,CASSLETGAEAFF
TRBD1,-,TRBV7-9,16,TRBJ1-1,TGTGCCAGCAGCTTAACAGGGGGAAGCCGGAACACTGAAGCTTTCTTT,CASSLTGGSRNTEAFF
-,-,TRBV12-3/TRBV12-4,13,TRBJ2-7,TGTGCCAGCAGTCTTGGACACTATTACGAGCAGTACTTC,CASSLGHYYEQYF
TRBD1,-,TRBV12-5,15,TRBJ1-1,TGTGCTAGTGGTTTGGGACAGGGGCCCAACACTGAAGCTTTCTTT,CASGLGQGPNTEAFF
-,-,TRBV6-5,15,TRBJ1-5,TGTGCCAGCAGTTACAGCAGGGTTAGCAATCAGCCCCAGCATTTT,CASSYSRVSNQPQHF
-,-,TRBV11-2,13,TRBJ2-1,TGTGCCAGCAGCCTCCGGGTGCGGGATGAGCAGTTCTTC,CASSLRVRDEQFF
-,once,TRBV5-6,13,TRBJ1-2,TGTGCCAGCAGCTCTACAGGGTTCTCTGGCTACACCTTC,CASSSTGFSGYTF
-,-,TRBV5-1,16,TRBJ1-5,TGCGCCAGCAGCTTGGGATCTCCGGGGGGCGATCAGCCCCAGCATTTT,CASSLGSPGGDQPQHF
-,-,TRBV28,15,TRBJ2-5,TGTGCCAGCAGTTTATTTCAGGCCGAACAAGAGACCCAGTACTTC,CASSLFQAEQETQYF
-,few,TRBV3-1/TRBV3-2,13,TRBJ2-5,TGTGCCAGCAGCCAACCAGGTCAAGAGACCCAGTACTTC,CASSQPGQETQYF
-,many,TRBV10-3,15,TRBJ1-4,TGTGCCATCAGTGAGTTGGACAGAGCTAATGAAAAACTGTTTTTT,CAISELDRANEKLFF
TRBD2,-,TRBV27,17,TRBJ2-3,TGTGCCAGCAGTTTATCGGGGCTAGCGGGGTTCACAGATACGCAGTATTTT,CASSLSGLAGFTDTQYF
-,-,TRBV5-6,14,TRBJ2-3,TGTGCCAGCAGCTTGGACAGGGTGGGGGATACGCAGTATTTT,CASSLDRVGDTQYF
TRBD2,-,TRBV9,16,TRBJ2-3,TGTGCCAGCAGCATTCTAGCGGGGGACTACACAGATACGCAGTATTTT,CASSILAGDYTDTQYF
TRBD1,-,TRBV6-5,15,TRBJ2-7,TGTGCCAGCCGCGCCCCGGGACAGGGGGGTTACGAGCAGTACTTC,CASRAPGQGGYEQYF
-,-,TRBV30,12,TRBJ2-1,TGTGCCTGGAGCCCCAGGGGCCGCGAGCAGTTCTTC,CAWSPRGREQFF
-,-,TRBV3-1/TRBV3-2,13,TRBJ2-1,TGTGCCAGCAGCCTTAGCGGATCCAATGAGCAGTTCTTC,CASSLSGSNEQFF
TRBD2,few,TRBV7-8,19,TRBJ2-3,TGTGCCAGCAGCTTACTGGCTAGCGGGGGATCTTATAGCACAGATACGCAGTATTTT,CASSLLASGGSYSTDTQYF
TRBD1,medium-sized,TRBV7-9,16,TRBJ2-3,TGTGCCAGCAGCCCCCCTGGGACAGGCAACACAGATACGCAGTATTTT,CASSPPGTGNTDTQYF
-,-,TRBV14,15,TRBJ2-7,TGTGCCAGCAGCCAAGCATCCGGGTCATACTACGAGCAGTACTTC,CASSQASGSYYEQYF
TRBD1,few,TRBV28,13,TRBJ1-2,TGTGCCACCCGACCGGGACAGTTCGCGGGCTACACCTTC,CATRPGQFAGYTF